One and the same sample provided the 25 T cell receptor beta chains below, sequenced in a study of T cell responses to AZD1222 COVID-19 vaccine. Repertoires were generated with immunoSEQ multiplex PCR, while TCRdb's copy carries only in-frame clones and drops some. This table holds approximately 130,000 clones, about nine tenths found once. Sequencing was performed on peripheral blood, taken 28 days after the second AZD1222 dose. Every receptor here comes from an adult who received the AZD1222 COVID-19 vaccine.

V and J are TRBV5-1 and TRBJ1-1; possibly TRBD1 for D (6 bases). Trimming shortened V by 4 bases and J by 5 bases, and 12 bases separated the two germline ends. Germline V CDR1 and CDR2: SGHRS, YFSETQ. There are 13 residues in the CDR3. The CDR3 reads CASSVDRWTEAFF. The CDR3 bases are TGCGCCAGCAGCGTCGACAGGTGGACTGAAGCTTTCTTT.

This chain joins TRBV30 and TRBJ1-5; possible D gene TRBD1, 6 bases. CDR1 is GTSNPN and CDR2 is SVGIG in the germline V gene (reference sequence). The CDR3 consists of 17 residues. CDR3 amino acids: CAYESGAGTRSGQPQHF. In nucleotides, the CDR3 is TGTGCGTACGAGTCGGGGGCAGGGACAAGGTCCGGACAGCCCCAGCATTTT.

V is TRBV29-1 and J is TRBJ1-5; tentative D call: TRBD1 (5 bases). Germline CDR1 reads SQVTM; CDR2 reads ANQGSEA. The CDR3 is 13 amino acids. V shed 7 bases and J shed 6 bases, with 16 bases lying between them. The CDR3 is CSAAGTAAQPQHF. The DNA of the CDR3 is TGCAGCGCCGCGGGGACCGCTGCTCAGCCCCAGCATTTT.

The rearrangement links TRBV6-5 to TRBJ2-2; TRBD1 matches 9 bases. The CDR3 contains 16 residues. Germline assignment: CDR1 MNHEY and CDR2 SVGAGI. V shed 2 bases and J 4 bases; nucleotides not matched to a gene: 5. For the CDR3, the DNA is TGTGCCAGCAGTTACGGGACAGGGTTCCCCACCGGGGAGCTGTTTTTT. Its protein is CASSYGTGFPTGELFF.

J is TRBJ1-1 and V is TRBV30; D is unclear. CDR1 is GTSNPN and CDR2 is SVGIG in the germline V gene (reference sequence). The CDR3 runs 17 residues. Trimming removed 4 bases from V and 2 bases from J, with 23 bases in between. The CDR3, as DNA: TGTGCCTGGACCCCGGGCAGGAGATGGAGGTTAAACACTGAAGCTTTCTTT. This encodes CAWTPGRRWRLNTEAFF. The full variable domain, rest sourced from reference TRBV30 and TRBJ1-1, is SQTIHQWPATLVQPVGSPLSLECTVEGTSNPNLYWYRQAAGRGLQLLFYSVGIGQISSEVPQNLSASRPQDRQFILSSKKLLLSDSGFYLCAWTPGRRWRLNTEAFFGQGTRLTVV.

DNA of the CDR3: TGTGCCAGTACCTTGGGACACCTCAATCAGCCCCAGCATTTT. Residues: CASTLGHLNQPQHF. The J gene is TRBJ1-5, the V gene TRBV19, with a tentative D call TRBD1 (6 bases). V gave up 7 bases and J gave up 3 bases, with 13 bases separating them. Germline CDR1 and CDR2: LNHDA and SQIVND (reference sequence). The CDR3 contains 14 residues.

This chain connects TRBV19 to TRBJ2-1; 10 nucleotides line up with TRBD2. After removal of 5 bases from V and 4 bases from J, the junction contained 2 bases not matched to a gene. The CDR3 sequence is 14 residues long. Germline lookup yields CDR1 LNHDA and CDR2 SQIVND (reference sequence). In DNA form, the CDR3 reads TGTGCCAGTAGTTGGACTAGCGGTTACAATGAGCAGTTCTTC. Encoded protein: CASSWTSGYNEQFF.

The chain employs TRBV23-1 and TRBJ1-6; D may be TRBD1 (6 bases). TRBV23-1 carries the ORF label, with uncertain function. Trimming shortened V by 7 bases and J by 0 bases, and 7 bases separated the two germline ends. This CDR3 has 14 amino acids. The CDR3 DNA follows: TGCGCCAGCATACAGGGCTCCTATAATTCACCCCTCCACTTT. Translated, it gives CASIQGSYNSPLHF.

This chain links TRBV7-2 with TRBJ1-3, with 11 bases fitting TRBD1. Germline V gene lookup returns CDR1 SGHTA and CDR2 FQGNSA. The V and J ends lost 0 bases and 3 bases, in that order; junction bases with no gene match: 7. This CDR3 is built from 18 residues. CDR3 protein: CASSLATRTGGRGNTIYF. Here the CDR3 DNA reads TGTGCCAGCAGCTTAGCTACCCGGACAGGGGGCCGTGGAAACACCATATATTTT.

This chain connects TRBV5-4 to TRBJ2-1; 8 positions agree with TRBD2. The CDR3 consists of 15 residues. Germline values: CDR1 SGHNT, CDR2 YYREEE (reference sequence). Trimming cost V 4 bases and J 4 bases; bases outside gene matches: 7. The CDR3 bases are TGTGCCAGCAGCGTCGATAGCGGGAATTACAATGAGCAGTTCTTC. Translated, it gives CASSVDSGNYNEQFF.

The chain is built from TRBV6-2 or TRBV6-3 and TRBJ2-7; D tentatively fits TRBD1 or TRBD2 (6 bases each). V was trimmed by 4 bases and J by 2 bases, leaving 24 bases between them. Germline V gene sequence: CDR1 MNHEY, CDR2 SVGEGT. This CDR3 comprises 18 residues. This CDR3 reads CASSSGPIPRGLAYEQYF. The DNA for the CDR3 is TGTGCCAGCAGTTCGGGCCCCATTCCTCGGGGGCTGGCCTACGAGCAGTACTTC.

The V call is TRBV11-2, the J call TRBJ2-7; 12 positions match TRBD2. This CDR3 region has 16 residues. V shed 4 bases, J shed 6 bases, and the junction held 10 bases outside the gene matches. Germline V lookup: CDR1 SGHAT, CDR2 FQNNGV. CDR3 sequence reads: CASSSAGASGRVEQYF. CDR3 nucleotide sequence: TGTGCCAGCAGCTCCGCCGGGGCTAGCGGGAGGGTCGAGCAGTACTTC.

The rearrangement uses TRBV18 and TRBJ2-7, with TRBD2 matching over 14 bases. CDR1 is KGHSH and CDR2 is LQKENI in the germline V gene. This CDR3 has 17 residues. The trim removed 3 bases at V and 5 bases at J, leaving 9 bases unmatched. The CDR3 spells CASSPYSVGLAGDEQYF. The CDR3, as DNA: TGTGCCAGCTCACCGTACTCCGTGGGACTAGCGGGAGACGAGCAGTACTTC.

This chain joins TRBV7-7 and TRBJ2-3; D is undetermined. The CDR3 is 12 amino acids. The V gene's germline CDR1 is SSHAT and CDR2 FNYEAQ (reference sequence). V lost 5 bases and J 2 bases, leaving 5 bases between the germline ends. CDR3 residues: CASSDFTDTQYF. The CDR3 nucleotides read TGTGCCAGCAGCGATTTCACAGATACGCAGTATTTT.

This rearrangement joins TRBV2 to TRBJ1-5, with D perhaps matching TRBD1 (5 bases). Germline CDR1 is SNHLY and CDR2 is FYNNEI. V was pared by 3 bases and J by 3 bases, with 12 bases between. The CDR3 spans 15 residues. The chain's CDR3 is CASSDSYRTNQPQHF. The CDR3 DNA reads TGTGCCAGCAGTGATTCTTACAGGACCAATCAGCCCCAGCATTTT.

This clone was observed a single time. The chain joins TRBV27 to TRBJ2-2; D remains ambiguous. With 2 bases removed from V and 1 base from J, the gap between germline ends came to 8 bases. This CDR3 region has 15 residues. From germline, CDR1 is MNHEY and CDR2 SMNVEV (reference sequence). The CDR3 sequence: CASSLAPLNTGELFF. CDR3 sequence (DNA): TGTGCCAGCAGTTTAGCCCCGCTGAACACCGGGGAGCTGTTTTTT.

The chain joins TRBV7-2 to TRBJ1-3; 7 positions agree with TRBD1. With 5 bases clipped from V and 2 bases from J, the junction kept 3 bases outside the gene matches. The CDR3 consists of 14 residues. The germline V gene has CDR1 SGHTA and CDR2 FQGNSA. In DNA, the CDR3 is TGTGCCAGCAGCGCCGGACAGGCTGGAAACACCATATATTTT. It specifies CASSAGQAGNTIYF. The full variable domain, rest sourced from reference TRBV7-2 and TRBJ1-3, is GAGVSQSPSNKVTEKGKDVELRCDPISGHTALYWYRQSLGQGLEFLIYFQGNSAPDKSGLPSDRFSAERTGGSVSTLTIQRTQQEDSAVYLCASSAGQAGNTIYFGEGSWLTVV.

The J gene is TRBJ1-1, the V gene TRBV4-1, with 10 bases fitting TRBD1. Germline V gene lookup returns CDR1 MGHRA and CDR2 YSYEKL. This CDR3 comprises 16 residues. Unmatched junction bases numbered 10, after V lost 4 bases and J lost 5 bases. Written as DNA, the CDR3 is TGCGCCAGCAGCCCTGGGAGGACAGGGGGAAGGACTGAAGCTTTCTTT. Amino acid sequence: CASSPGRTGGRTEAFF.

The V and J genes are TRBV7-2 and TRBJ1-2; no definite D call. Germline values: CDR1 SGHTA, CDR2 FQGNSA. This CDR3 spans 13 amino acids. Between the trimmed V and J ends, which lost 5 bases and 3 bases, there was a span of 10 bases. For the CDR3, the DNA is TGTGCCAGCAGCGTGGACGAAGACTATGGCTACACCTTC. It translates to CASSVDEDYGYTF.

V and J are TRBV25-1 and TRBJ2-5; the match to TRBD1 covers 10 bases. CDR1 is MGHDK and CDR2 is SYGVNS in the germline V gene. The CDR3 is 14 residues long. After removal of 8 bases from V and 5 bases from J, the junction contained 8 bases not matched to a gene. This chain's CDR3 is CASGGTGAGETQYF. CDR3 in DNA: TGTGCCAGCGGGGGGACAGGGGCGGGGGAGACCCAGTACTTC. The whole variable domain, remainder taken from reference TRBV25-1 and TRBJ2-5, is EADIYQTPRYLVIGTGKKITLECSQTMGHDKMYWYQQDPGMELHLIHYSYGVNSTEKGDLSSESTVSRIRTEHFPLTLESARPSHTSQYLCASGGTGAGETQYFGPGTRLLVL.

V gene TRBV24-1 combines with J gene TRBJ1-5, with D perhaps matching TRBD1 (5 bases). Germline loops: CDR1 KGHDR, CDR2 SFDVKD. This CDR3 is 16 amino acids long. V lost 0 bases, J lost 1 base, and 9 bases lay in between. CDR3 DNA sequence: TGTGCCACCAGTGATTTGTCCAGGGCCAGCAATCAGCCCCAGCATTTT. Protein: CATSDLSRASNQPQHF.

This rearrangement joins TRBV19 to TRBJ1-2; unclear D gene. CDR1 LNHDA and CDR2 SQIVND come from the germline V gene (reference sequence). The CDR3 covers 15 residues. Trimming shortened V by 3 bases and J by 10 bases, and 21 bases separated the two germline ends. This chain's CDR3 is CASSIVAIFTTLYTF. The DNA for the CDR3 is TGTGCCAGTAGTATTGTTGCCATCTTCACCACCCTCTACACCTTC.

The chain couples TRBV18 to TRBJ1-2, with a possible D match to TRBD1 (5 bases). CDR1 and CDR2 from the germline V gene are KGHSH and LQKENI. V was shortened by 2 bases and J by 2 bases, with 9 bases between the two germline ends. The CDR3 is 14 residues long. CDR3 sequence (DNA): TGTGCCAGCTCACCAGGGCGGGACAACTATGGCTACACCTTC. It specifies CASSPGRDNYGYTF. The variable domain in full, with the rest retrieved from reference TRBV18 and TRBJ1-2, is NAGVMQNPRHLVRRRGQEARLRCSPMKGHSHVYWYRQLPEEGLKFMVYLQKENIIDESGMPKERFSAEFPKEGPSILRIQQVVRGDSAAYFCASSPGRDNYGYTFGSGTRLTVV.

The rearrangement uses TRBV5-1 and TRBJ2-1; no firm D call. This CDR3 is built from 15 residues. Germline values: CDR1 SGHRS, CDR2 YFSETQ. V gave up 5 bases and J gave up 0 bases, with 12 bases separating them. The CDR3 is CASSTDTSSYNEQFF. The CDR3 nucleotides are TGCGCCAGCAGTACCGACACGAGCTCCTACAATGAGCAGTTCTTC.

Turning to this clone: The sample carries other DNA sequences with the same CDR3. The V and J genes are TRBV6-5 and TRBJ2-7, with D uncertain. The CDR3 sequence is 13 residues long. Trimming removed 2 bases at V and 2 bases at J, with 7 bases between. Germline CDR1 MNHEY, CDR2 SVGAGI. CDR3 bases: TGTGCCAGCAGTTACCCCGGAACCTACGAGCAGTACTTC. Protein product: CASSYPGTYEQYF.